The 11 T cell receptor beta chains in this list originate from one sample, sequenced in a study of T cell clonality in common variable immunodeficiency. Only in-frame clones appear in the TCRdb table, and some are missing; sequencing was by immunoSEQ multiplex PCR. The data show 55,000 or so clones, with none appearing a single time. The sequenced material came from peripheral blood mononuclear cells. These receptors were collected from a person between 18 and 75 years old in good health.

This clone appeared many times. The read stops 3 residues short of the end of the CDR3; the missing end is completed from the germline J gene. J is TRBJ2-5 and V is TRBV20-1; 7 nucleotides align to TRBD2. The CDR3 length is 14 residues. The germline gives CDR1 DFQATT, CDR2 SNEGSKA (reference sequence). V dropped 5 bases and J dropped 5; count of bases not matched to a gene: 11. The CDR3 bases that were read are TGCAGTGCTCCGCTAGCGGACCATTGGGAGACC. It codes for CSAPLADHWET. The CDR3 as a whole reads CSAPLADHWETQYF.

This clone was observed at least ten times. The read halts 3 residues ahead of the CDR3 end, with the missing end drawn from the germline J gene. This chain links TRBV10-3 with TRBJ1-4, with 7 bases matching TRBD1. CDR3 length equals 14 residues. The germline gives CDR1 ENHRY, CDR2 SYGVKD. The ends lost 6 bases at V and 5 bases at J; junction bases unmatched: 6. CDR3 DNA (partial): TGTGCCATCAGACCAGGGGGGTCAAATGAAAAA. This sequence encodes CAIRPGGSNEK. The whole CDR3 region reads CAIRPGGSNEKLFF.

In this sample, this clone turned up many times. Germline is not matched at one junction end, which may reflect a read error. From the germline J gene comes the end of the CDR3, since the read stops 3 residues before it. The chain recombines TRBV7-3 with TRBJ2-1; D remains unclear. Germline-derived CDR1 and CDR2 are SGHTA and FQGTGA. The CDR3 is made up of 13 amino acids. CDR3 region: CASSLTGYHEQFF. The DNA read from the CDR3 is TGTGCCAGCAGCTTAACGGGCTACCATGAG.

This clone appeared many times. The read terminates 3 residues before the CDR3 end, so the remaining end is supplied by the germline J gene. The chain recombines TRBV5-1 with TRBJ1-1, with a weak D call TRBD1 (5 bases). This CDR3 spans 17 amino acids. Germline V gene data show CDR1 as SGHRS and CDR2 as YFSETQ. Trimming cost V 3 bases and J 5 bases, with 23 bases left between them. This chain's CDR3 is CASSSTGEWGVRTEAFF. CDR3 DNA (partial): TGCGCCAGCAGCTCGACGGGGGAGTGGGGAGTACGGACTGAA.

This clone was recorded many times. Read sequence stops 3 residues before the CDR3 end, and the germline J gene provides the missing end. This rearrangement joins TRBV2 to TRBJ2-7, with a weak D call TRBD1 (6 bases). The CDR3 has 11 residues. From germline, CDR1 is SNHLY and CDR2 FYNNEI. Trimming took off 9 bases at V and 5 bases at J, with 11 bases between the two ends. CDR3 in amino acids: CARRNRDEQYF. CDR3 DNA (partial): TGTGCCAGACGCAACAGGGACGAG.

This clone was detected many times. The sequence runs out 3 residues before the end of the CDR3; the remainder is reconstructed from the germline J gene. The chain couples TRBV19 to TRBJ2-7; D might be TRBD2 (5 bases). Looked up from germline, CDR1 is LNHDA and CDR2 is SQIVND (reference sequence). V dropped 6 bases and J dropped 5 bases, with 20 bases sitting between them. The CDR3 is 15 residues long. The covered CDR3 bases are TGTGCCAGTAGCATAACCGGAGAACCGGGGAACGAG. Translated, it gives CASSITGEPGNE. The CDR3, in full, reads CASSITGEPGNEQYF.

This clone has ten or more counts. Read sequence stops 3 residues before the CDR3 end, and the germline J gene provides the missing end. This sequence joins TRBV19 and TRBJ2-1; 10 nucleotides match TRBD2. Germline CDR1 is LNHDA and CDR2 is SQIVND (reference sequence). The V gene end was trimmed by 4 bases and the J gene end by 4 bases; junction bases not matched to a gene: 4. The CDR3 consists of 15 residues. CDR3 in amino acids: CASSTPSGSYNEQFF. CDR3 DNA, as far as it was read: TGTGCCAGTAGTACCCCTAGCGGGAGTTACAATGAG. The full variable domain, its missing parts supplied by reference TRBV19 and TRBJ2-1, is DGGITQSPKYLFRKEGQNVTLSCEQNLNHDAMYWYRQDPGQGLRLIYYSQIVNDFQKGDIAEGYSVSREKKESFPLTVTSAQKNPTAFYLCASSTPSGSYNEQFFGPGTRLTVL.

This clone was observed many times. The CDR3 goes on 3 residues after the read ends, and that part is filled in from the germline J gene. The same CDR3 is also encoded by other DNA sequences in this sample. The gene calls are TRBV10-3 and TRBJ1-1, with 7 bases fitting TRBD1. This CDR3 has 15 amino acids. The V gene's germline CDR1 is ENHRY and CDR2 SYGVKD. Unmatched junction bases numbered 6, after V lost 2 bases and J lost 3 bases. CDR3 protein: CAISEILTGHTEAFF. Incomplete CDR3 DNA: TGTGCCATCAGTGAGATTTTGACAGGGCACACTGAA.

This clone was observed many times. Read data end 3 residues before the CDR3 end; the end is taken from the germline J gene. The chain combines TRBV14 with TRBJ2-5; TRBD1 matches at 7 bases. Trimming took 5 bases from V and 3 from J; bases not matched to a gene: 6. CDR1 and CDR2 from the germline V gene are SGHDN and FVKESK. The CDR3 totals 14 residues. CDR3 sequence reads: CASSLDRIKETQYF. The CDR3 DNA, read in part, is TGTGCCAGCAGCTTGGACAGGATTAAAGAGACC.

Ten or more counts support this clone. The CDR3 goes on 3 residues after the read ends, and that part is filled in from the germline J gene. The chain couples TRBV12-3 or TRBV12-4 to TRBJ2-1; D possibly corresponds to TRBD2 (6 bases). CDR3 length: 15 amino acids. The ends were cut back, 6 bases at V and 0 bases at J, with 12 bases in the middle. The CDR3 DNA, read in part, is TGTGCCAGCAGGAGAGCGGGCGGCTCCTACAATGAG. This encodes CASRRAGGSYNE. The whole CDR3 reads CASRRAGGSYNEQFF.

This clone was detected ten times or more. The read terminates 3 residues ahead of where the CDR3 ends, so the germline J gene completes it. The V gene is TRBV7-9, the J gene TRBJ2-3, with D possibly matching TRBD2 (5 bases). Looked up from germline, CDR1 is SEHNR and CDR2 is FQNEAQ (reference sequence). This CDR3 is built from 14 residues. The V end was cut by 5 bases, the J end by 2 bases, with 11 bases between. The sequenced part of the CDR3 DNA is TGTGCCAGCAGCCCCGGGGTCTCCACAGATACG. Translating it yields CASSPGVSTDT. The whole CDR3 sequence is CASSPGVSTDTQYF.